This paragraph reports one T cell receptor (beta chain). No antigen is known for it. Single viable CD3+CD4+CD8-CD45RO+ cells were sorted as the memory CD4+ T cells. After thawing, CD4+ T cells were positively selected. This record comes from a study of memory CD4+ T cells and cytomegalovirus serostatus. Study context: Of the healthy Belgian adults, 9 were CMV seropositive and about 24 seronegative.

Using immunoSEQ multiplex PCR, the repertoire was profiled, and TCRdb retains in-frame clones only, with some absent. The table has about 56,000 clones, 70% to 85% seen once. Findings and caveats of the study: About 40% of the roughly 160 known CMV-associated TCRbeta sequences appeared in CD4+ memory. Suggested: most of the CMV-linked TCR signature lies in CD4+ memory cells.

Germline CDR1 is MDHEN and CDR2 is SYDVKM. Trimming took 3 bases from V and 1 from J, leaving 9 bases between them. CDR3 size: 14 residues. The sequence derives from an adult in good health and CMV-seropositive. This chain links TRBV28 with TRBJ2-5; D is possibly TRBD1 or TRBD2 (5 bases each). Sequencing input: memory CD4+ T cells from blood. The CDR3 loop reads CASSFYGGQETQYF. The DNA for the CDR3 is TGTGCCAGCAGTTTCTATGGGGGCCAAGAGACCCAGTACTTC.